This paragraph reports one T cell receptor beta chain. Its specificity is unknown. The data derive from a study of T cell responses to AZD1222 COVID-19 vaccine. At the level of the study: It was second doses at about 4 or about 12 weeks that were pooled. The study's findings and limits: Spike as a whole was targeted by vaccine-associated CD4 TCRs, dominant at 160-218 and 743-854. After the peak T cell response, and only then, were repertoires sampled. Baseline testing showed seropositivity in only six AZD1222 recipients.

The V and J ends lost 6 bases and 3 bases respectively, with 15 bases between them. The CDR3 covers 14 residues. Germline assignment: CDR1 WSHSY and CDR2 SAAADI. The table came from immunoSEQ multiplex PCR; TCRdb's copy has only in-frame clones and leaves some out. The sample includes fewer than 200,000 clones, approximately 90% of them seen just once. V usage is TRBV10-2 and J usage is TRBJ2-7, with D tentatively TRBD1 (5 bases). The sequence was obtained from an adult in good health. The input for sequencing was peripheral blood, taken on day 0 of AZD1222 vaccination. In DNA, the CDR3 is TGCGCCAGCAGAGAGGACACATACATCTACGAGCAGTACTTC. Translating gives CASREDTYIYEQYF.